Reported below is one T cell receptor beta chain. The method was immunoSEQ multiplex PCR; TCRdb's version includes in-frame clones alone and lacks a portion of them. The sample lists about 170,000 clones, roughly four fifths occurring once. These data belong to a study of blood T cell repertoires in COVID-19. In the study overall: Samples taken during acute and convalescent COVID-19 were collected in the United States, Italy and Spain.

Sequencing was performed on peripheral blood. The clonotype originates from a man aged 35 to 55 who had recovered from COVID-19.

This chain's CDR3 is CATSDSGRTGELFF. Here the CDR3 DNA reads TGTGCCACCAGTGATTCAGGCCGGACCGGGGAGCTGTTTTTT. The rearrangement joins TRBV24-1 to TRBJ2-2; D not certain. Trimming stripped 2 bases from V and 5 bases from J, with 8 bases between. The CDR3 totals 14 residues. Germline V gives CDR1 KGHDR, CDR2 SFDVKD.